This T cell receptor beta chain was profiled in a study of blood T cells in healthy people across ages. About the study: About one barcoded TCR beta cDNA was captured per two T cells. Study observations and caveats: When set beside aged donors, long-lived donors presented more naive CD4+ cells and higher diversity.

The draw of peripheral blood yielded approximately 10 milliliters from each donor. For the second PCR, which ran for 7 to 11 cycles, a sample-barcoded 5' primer and a J-beta primer mix were used. The template-switch adaptor, which had 12 random nucleotides, put a tag on each cDNA molecule. TCRdb analysed the 5' RACE reads with MiXCR anew, one entry per CDR3 protein. Found here are about 1,400,000 distinct CDR3 sequences, approximately 59% of them singletons; the top ten hold 6.5% to 8%. V was shortened by 0 bases and J by 2 bases, with 6 bases between the two germline ends. CDR1 and CDR2 from the germline V gene are SGHAT and FQNNGV. The CDR3 runs to 14 residues. A few counts support this clonotype. What it binds is not known.

The origin of this receptor is a man between 18 and 35 years old in good health. The sample consisted of blood. The chain combines TRBV11-2 with TRBJ2-3; D call uncertain. The CDR3 nucleotides are TGTGCCAGCAGCTTAGAGCCCTTCACAGATACGCAGTATTTT. Protein sequence: CASSLEPFTDTQYF.